This T cell receptor beta chain was captured in a study of T cell responses to AZD1222 COVID-19 vaccine. Study-wide background: Researchers grouped second doses given at about 4 or about 12 weeks into one pool. General study points: CD4 TCRs linked to vaccination spanned spike, dominating at 160-218 and 743-854.

About this clone itself: Its antigen remains unidentified.

Generated by immunoSEQ multiplex PCR, the TCRdb table keeps only in-frame clones and is missing some. This table has about 79,000 clones, 80% appearing once. CDR1 is SNHLY, CDR2 FYNNEI, per germline. This CDR3 spans 14 amino acids. Trimming removed 2 bases at V and 2 bases at J, with 7 bases between. V usage is TRBV2 and J usage is TRBJ1-5, with D hard to call. This specimen consisted of peripheral blood, obtained on day 0 of AZD1222 vaccination. The sequence derives from an adult in good health. The CDR3 DNA reads as TGTGCCAGCAGTGAAAGGCAGGGCAATCAGCCCCAGCATTTT. It specifies CASSERQGNQPQHF.